The sequence of this TCR beta chain was determined in a study of blood T cells in healthy people across ages. With a J-beta primer mix and a sample-barcoded 5' primer, a second PCR ran 7 to 11 cycles. Every sample gave at least 2.5 million paired-end reads containing CDR3. MiXCR, run by TCRdb on the 5' RACE reads, gives a single entry per CDR3 protein. Of about 1.7 million distinct CDR3 sequences detected, over 25% appear once; the ten largest clones hold roughly 8.2%. Source material: blood. This receptor was identified in a woman in her 30s in good health.

This chain's CDR3 is CAISEGGGRRDTQYF. In DNA, the CDR3 is TGTGCCATCAGTGAAGGAGGGGGGCGCAGAGATACGCAGTATTTT. This sequence joins TRBV10-3 and TRBJ2-3, with D perhaps being TRBD1 or TRBD2 (6 bases each). The CDR3 sequence is 15 residues long. V shed 3 bases and J shed 5 bases, with 15 bases lying between them. The germline V gene has CDR1 ENHRY and CDR2 SYGVKD.